Described below is a single T cell receptor (beta chain) sequence and its context. Its target is unknown. Here immunoSEQ multiplex PCR was the method, and the copy in TCRdb shows in-frame clones only, minus some. Among over 50,000 clones listed, around 82% were seen once. These data come from a study of T cell responses to AZD1222 COVID-19 vaccine. Study-wide findings and caveats: Donors were largely white British and mainly female; clonal diversity was possibly underestimated. Vaccination with two AZD1222 doses was followed by a rise in Spike-specific TCR breadth and depth.

With 5 bases clipped from V and 1 base from J, the junction kept 6 bases outside the gene matches. The CDR3 extends over 15 amino acids. Germline loops: CDR1 SEHNR, CDR2 FQNEAQ (reference sequence). The chain recombines TRBV7-9 with TRBJ1-1; 8 bases are a match to TRBD1. The TCR comes from an adult who received the AZD1222 COVID-19 vaccine. Material: peripheral blood, obtained 28 days after the second AZD1222 dose. CDR3 coding DNA: TGTGCCAGCAGCGAAGGACAGGGAACGAACACTGAAGCTTTCTTT. It codes for CASSEGQGTNTEAFF.